One sample yielded the 3 T cell receptor beta chains listed below, sequenced in a study of brain T cells in children with intractable seizures (dated by TCRdb to the early 2020s). Library preparation was by the immunoSEQ multiplex PCR assay. TCRdb provides this immuneACCESS table in a form limited to in-frame rearrangements. Some clones are lacking; in checked studies, under half of them reflect an unresolved V gene, and why the rest are absent is not known. Here the sample has tens of thousands of clones; roughly 91% occur a single time. In total, the top ten clones hold approximately 1.4% of the sample. The time point tag for this specimen amounts to: resected brain tissue, or blood drawn just prior to surgery. Sequenced material: peripheral blood, taken at surgery. All receptors derive from a boy under two years old with tuberous sclerosis and intractable seizures.

The gene calls are TRBV7-9 and TRBJ1-2, with 7 bases fitting TRBD1. The CDR3 length is 15 residues. Germline CDR1 SEHNR, CDR2 FQNEAQ (reference sequence). V gave up 5 bases and J gave up 4 bases; unmatched junction bases: 10. The CDR3 DNA sequence: TGTGCCAGCAGCCAAGGACAGGCAGCAAGCTATGGCTACACCTTC. Protein: CASSQGQAASYGYTF.

Concerning this clone itself: Other DNA sequences in the same sample also yield this CDR3. The chain uses TRBV19 and TRBJ2-7, with D perhaps assigned TRBD1 or TRBD2 (5 bases each). The ends were cut back, 3 bases at V and 3 bases at J, with 12 bases in the middle. The CDR3 runs to 14 residues. From germline, CDR1 is LNHDA and CDR2 SQIVND (reference sequence). CDR3 residues: CASSISSGHYEQYF. The CDR3 DNA reads as TGTGCCAGTAGTATCTCCAGCGGACACTACGAGCAGTACTTC.

The chain links TRBV2 to TRBJ2-5; 11 bases line up with TRBD2. This CDR3 is 15 amino acids long. The trim removed 7 bases at V and 4 bases at J, leaving 8 bases unmatched. Per the germline V gene, CDR1 is SNHLY and CDR2 is FYNNEI. The CDR3 is CASKLAGAGRETQYF. CDR3 in DNA: TGTGCCAGCAAACTAGCGGGAGCAGGGCGAGAGACCCAGTACTTC.